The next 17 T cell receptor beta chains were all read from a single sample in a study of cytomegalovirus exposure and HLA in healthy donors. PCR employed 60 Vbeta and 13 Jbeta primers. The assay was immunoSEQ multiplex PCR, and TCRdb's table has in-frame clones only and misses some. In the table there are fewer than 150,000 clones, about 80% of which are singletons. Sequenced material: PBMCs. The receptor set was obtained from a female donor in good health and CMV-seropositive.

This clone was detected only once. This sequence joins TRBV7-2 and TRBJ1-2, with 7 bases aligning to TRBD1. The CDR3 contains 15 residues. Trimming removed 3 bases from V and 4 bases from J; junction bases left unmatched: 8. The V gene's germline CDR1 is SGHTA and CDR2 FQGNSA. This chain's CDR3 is CASSFDRAIGYGYTF. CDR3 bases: TGTGCCAGCAGCTTTGACAGGGCGATTGGCTATGGCTACACCTTC.

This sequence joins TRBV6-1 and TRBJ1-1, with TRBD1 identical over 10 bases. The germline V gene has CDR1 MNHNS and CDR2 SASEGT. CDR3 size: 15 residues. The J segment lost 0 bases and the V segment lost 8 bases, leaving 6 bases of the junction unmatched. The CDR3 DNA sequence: TGTGCCAGCGAGAGACAGGGGGCCATGAACACTGAAGCTTTCTTT. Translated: CASERQGAMNTEAFF.

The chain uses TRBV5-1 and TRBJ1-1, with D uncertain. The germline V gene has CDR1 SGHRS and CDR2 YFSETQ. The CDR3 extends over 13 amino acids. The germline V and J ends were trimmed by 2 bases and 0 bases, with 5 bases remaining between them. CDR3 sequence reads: CASSFQMNTEAFF. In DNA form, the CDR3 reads TGCGCCAGCAGCTTTCAAATGAACACTGAAGCTTTCTTT.

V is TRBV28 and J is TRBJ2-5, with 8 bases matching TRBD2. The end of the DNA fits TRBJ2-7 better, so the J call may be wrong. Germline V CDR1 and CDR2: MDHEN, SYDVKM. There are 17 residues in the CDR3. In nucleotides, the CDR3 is TGTGCCAGCAGTCCCCCACCGGGGAGCGGGGGATCCTACGAGCAGTACTTC. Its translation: CASSPPPGSGGSYEQYF.

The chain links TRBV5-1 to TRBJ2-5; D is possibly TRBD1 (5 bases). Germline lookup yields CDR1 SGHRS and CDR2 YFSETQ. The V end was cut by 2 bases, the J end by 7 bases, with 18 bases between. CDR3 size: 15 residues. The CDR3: CASSFLGNVQGTQYF. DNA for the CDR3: TGCGCCAGCAGCTTTTTGGGGAATGTCCAGGGGACCCAGTACTTC.

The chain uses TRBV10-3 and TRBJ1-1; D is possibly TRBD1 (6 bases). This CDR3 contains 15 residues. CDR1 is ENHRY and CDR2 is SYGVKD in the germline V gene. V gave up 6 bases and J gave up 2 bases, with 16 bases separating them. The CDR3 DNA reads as TGTGCCATCAGCGGACAGCCGAGTTCAAACACTGAAGCTTTCTTT. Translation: CAISGQPSSNTEAFF.

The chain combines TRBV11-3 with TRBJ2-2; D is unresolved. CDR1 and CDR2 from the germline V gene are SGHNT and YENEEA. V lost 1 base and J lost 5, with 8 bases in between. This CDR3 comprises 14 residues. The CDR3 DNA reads TGTGCCAGCAGCTTAGGTGACAAGACCGGGGAGCTGTTTTTT. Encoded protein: CASSLGDKTGELFF.

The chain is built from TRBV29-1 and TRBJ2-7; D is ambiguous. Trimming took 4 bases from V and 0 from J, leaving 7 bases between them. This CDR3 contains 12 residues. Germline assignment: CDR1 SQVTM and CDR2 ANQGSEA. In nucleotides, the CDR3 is TGCAGCGTTGTCCTAAGCTCCTACGAGCAGTACTTC. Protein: CSVVLSSYEQYF.

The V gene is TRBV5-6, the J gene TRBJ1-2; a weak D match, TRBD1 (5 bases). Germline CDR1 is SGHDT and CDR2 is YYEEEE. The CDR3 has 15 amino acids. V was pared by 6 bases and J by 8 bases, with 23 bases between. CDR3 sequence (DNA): TGTGCCAGCATCAAAAGGGGCCGCCAGGGAAACGGCTACACCTTC. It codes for CASIKRGRQGNGYTF.

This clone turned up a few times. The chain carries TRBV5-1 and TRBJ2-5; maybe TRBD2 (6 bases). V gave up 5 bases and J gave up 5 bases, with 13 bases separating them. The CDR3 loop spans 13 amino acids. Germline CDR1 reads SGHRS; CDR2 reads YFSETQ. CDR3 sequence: CASREGSQETQYF. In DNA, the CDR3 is TGCGCCAGCAGGGAGGGGAGTCAGGAGACCCAGTACTTC.

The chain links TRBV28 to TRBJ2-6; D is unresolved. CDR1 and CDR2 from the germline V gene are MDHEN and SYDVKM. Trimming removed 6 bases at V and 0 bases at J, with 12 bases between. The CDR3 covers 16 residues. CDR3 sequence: CASRGLLYSGANVLTF. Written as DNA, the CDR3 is TGTGCCAGCAGGGGCCTTCTTTACTCTGGGGCCAACGTCCTGACTTTC.

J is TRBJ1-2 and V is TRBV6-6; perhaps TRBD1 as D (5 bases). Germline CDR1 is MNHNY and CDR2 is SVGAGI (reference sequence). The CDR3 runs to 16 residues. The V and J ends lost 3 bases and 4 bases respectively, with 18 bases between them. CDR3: CASSYPGTRGGYGYTF. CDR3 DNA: TGTGCCAGCAGTTATCCCGGGACTAGGGGAGGCTATGGCTACACCTTC.

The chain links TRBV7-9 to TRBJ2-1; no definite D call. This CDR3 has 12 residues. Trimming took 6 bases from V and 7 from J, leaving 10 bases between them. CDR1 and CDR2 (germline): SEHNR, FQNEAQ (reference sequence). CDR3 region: CASSLHGNEQFF. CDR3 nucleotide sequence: TGTGCCAGCAGTTTACACGGGAATGAGCAGTTCTTC. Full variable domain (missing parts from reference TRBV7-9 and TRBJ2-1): DTGVSQNPRHKITKRGQNVTFRCDPISEHNRLYWYRQTLGQGPEFLTYFQNEAQLEKSRLLSDRFSAERPKGSFSTLEIQRTEQGDSAMYLCASSLHGNEQFFGPGTRLTVL.

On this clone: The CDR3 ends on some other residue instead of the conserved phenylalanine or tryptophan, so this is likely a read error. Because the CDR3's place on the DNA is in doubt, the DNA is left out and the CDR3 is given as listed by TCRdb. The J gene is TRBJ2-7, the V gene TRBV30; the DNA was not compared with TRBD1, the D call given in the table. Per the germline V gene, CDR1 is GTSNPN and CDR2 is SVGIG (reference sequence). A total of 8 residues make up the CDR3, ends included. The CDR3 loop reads CAWSVQSD.

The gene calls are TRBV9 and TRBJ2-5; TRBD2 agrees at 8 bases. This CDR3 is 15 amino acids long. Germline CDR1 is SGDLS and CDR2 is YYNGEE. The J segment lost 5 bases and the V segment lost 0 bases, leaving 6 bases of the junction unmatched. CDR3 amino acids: CASSVEGTRGETQYF. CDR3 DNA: TGTGCCAGCAGCGTAGAGGGGACTAGGGGGGAGACCCAGTACTTC.

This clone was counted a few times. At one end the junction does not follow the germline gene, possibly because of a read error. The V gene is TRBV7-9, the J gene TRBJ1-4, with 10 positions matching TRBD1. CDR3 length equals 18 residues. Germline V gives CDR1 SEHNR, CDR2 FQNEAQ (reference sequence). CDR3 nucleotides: TGTTCCAGCAGCGCCATCGGGACAGGGGAATCTTTCTGGGAAAAACTGTTTTTT. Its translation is CSSSAIGTGESFWEKLFF.

CDR3 protein: CASSWEKGADGYTF. The CDR3 region has the DNA TGTGCCAGCAGTTGGGAGAAGGGGGCGGATGGCTACACCTTC. The genes are TRBV6-6 and TRBJ1-2, with 7 bases fitting TRBD1. V shed 4 bases and J 6 bases; nucleotides not matched to a gene: 8. This CDR3 contains 14 residues. Germline V CDR1 and CDR2: MNHNY, SVGAGI (reference sequence).